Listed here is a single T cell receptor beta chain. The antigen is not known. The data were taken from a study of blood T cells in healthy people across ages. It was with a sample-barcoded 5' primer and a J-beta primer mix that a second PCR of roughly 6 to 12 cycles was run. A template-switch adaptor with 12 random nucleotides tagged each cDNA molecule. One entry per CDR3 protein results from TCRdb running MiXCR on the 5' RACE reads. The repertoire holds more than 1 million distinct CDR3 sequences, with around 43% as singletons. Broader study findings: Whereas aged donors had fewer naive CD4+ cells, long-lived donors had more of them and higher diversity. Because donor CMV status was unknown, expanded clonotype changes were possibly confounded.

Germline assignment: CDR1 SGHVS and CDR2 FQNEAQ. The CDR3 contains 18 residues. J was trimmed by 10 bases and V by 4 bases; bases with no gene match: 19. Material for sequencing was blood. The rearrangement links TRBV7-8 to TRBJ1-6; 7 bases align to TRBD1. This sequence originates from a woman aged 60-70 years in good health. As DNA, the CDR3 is TGTGCCAGCAGCTCGAAGTGGAGTCCGGGACAGATGAAATCACCCCTCCACTTT. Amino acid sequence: CASSSKWSPGQMKSPLHF. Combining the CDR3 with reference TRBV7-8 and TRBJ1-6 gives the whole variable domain GAGVSQSPRYKVAKRGQDVALRCDPISGHVSLFWYQQALGQGPEFLTYFQNEAQLDKSGLPSDRFFAERPEGSVSTLKIQRTQQEDSAVYLCASSSKWSPGQMKSPLHFGNGTRLTVT.